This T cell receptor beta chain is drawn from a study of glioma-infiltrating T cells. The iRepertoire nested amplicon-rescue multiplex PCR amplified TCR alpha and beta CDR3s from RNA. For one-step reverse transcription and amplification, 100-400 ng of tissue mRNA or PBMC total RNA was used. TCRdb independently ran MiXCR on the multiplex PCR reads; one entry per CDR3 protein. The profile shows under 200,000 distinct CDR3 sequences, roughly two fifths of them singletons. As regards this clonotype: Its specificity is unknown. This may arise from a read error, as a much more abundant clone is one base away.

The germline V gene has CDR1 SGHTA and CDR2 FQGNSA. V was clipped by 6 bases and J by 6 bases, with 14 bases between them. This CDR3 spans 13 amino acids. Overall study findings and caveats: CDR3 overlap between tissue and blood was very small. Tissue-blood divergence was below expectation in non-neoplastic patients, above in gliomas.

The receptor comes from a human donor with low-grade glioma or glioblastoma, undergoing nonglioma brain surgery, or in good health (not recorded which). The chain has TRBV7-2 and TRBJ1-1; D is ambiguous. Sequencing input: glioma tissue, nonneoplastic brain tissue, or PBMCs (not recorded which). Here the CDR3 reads CASRELRVAEAFF. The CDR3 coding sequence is TGTGCCAGCAGAGAGTTGCGTGTAGCTGAAGCTTTCTTT.